A single T cell receptor (beta chain) is shown here with its context. Its antigen has not been determined. With the read ending 3 residues before the CDR3 end, the germline J gene is used to fill in that end. Using the immunoSEQ assay, multiplex PCR amplified TCR beta CDR3 regions from an average of approximately 1,200 ng of genomic DNA per sample. Primer bias was corrected in the assay by using a complete synthetic TCR repertoire to establish an amplification baseline. The amplicons were sequenced on the Illumina platform. Processing in the source paper ran as follows. Sequence errors were corrected by clustering with frequency ratios and a modified nearest-neighbor algorithm, and the sequences were then analyzed in the immunoSEQ Analyzer using IMGT gene definitions. TCR richness and evenness were averaged over 20 rarefaction repeats at each rarefaction depth, excluding samples with fewer sequences than the depth. Relative abundances of V, D and J genes were compared between groups using Wilcoxon rank sum tests, with FDR correction applied. An intraclass correlation of approximately 96% for TCR richness and an average of about 73% across about 66 gene segments were obtained from the blinded duplicates. TCRdb holds this immuneACCESS table with in-frame rearrangements only. Some clones are missing; in checked studies, unresolved V genes explain under half, and the rest has no known cause. That table supplies the V and J calls and clone size; D and trimming were determined from the DNA. Per the sample table, the count is about 12,000 clones. The top ten constitute roughly 23% of the sample.

These data are taken from a study of T cells in women clearing cervical HPV infection (dated by TCRdb to the late 2010s). As for the study more broadly: The cases were 25 to 30 women with histologically confirmed HPV16-related CIN3 or worse, and 2 of those women had invasive cancers. The roughly 25 controls were women who cleared a single incident HPV16 infection within 12 months without developing precancer or cancer. Blood from cases was collected at the visit at which the lesion was first identified, whereas blood from controls was collected once infection was no longer detected. For cases, a median interval of roughly 150 days, with an interquartile range of about 90 to 210 days, was observed between lesion detection and blood sampling. Since HLA typing was available for only a few women, HLA type could not be ruled out as a confounder. This exploratory proof-of-principle case-control study, nested within the Guanacaste HPV Natural History Study in Costa Rica, compared TCR repertoires among women with different cervical HPV16 outcomes. Cases and controls were matched on age within five years and on year of sample collection. Median age was roughly 32 years in cases versus 38 to 45 in controls, and baseline characteristics did not differ significantly. The parent cohort enrolled over 8,500 women aged 18 or older in Guanacaste, Costa Rica, in about 1992 to 1994 and followed the women for about 7 years. As quality controls, five blinded duplicates were added to each group, bringing the total to roughly 60 samples made up of around 50 participants and about ten replicates.

What the work shows at the level of the full study, not this receptor alone: By combining richness with V gene abundances, random forest classifiers separated cases from controls with an estimated AUC of around 0.8. Because the number of T cells per sample was unknown, the richness differences could reflect varying T-cell content rather than repertoire biology. Cases had lower TRBV6-7 relative abundance than controls (about 0.1% versus 0.15%; Bonferroni P = 0.0008). CIN3+ cases had significantly higher TCR repertoire richness than controls across sequencing depths, but evenness did not differ between the groups. Whether associations preceded infection or resulted from infection could not be shown with the cross-sectional design, and effector/memory subsets and HPV-specific T cells were not isolated.

Every participant had a single incident cervical HPV16 infection, and prevalent HPV16 infections were excluded. Cervical HPV DNA was detected by MY09/MY11 PCR and genotyped by dot-blot hybridization. Fifteen mL of heparinized blood were centrifuged, and the buffy coat was aliquoted, frozen at -30°C, then stored at -80°C. QIAGEN kits were used to extract genomic DNA from buffy coat specimens. CDR1 and CDR2 are read off the germline V gene as SGHRS and YFSETQ. The cysteine opens and the phenylalanine closes a CDR3 of 12 amino acids. The DNA covers only part of the CDR3, 27 bases in frame from base 1. Sequenced material: blood buffy coat. The clonotype comes from a woman between 18 and 70 years old with a cervical HPV16 infection that either progressed to CIN3+ or cleared (not recorded which). Recombination joined TRBV5-1 with TRBJ1-1; the D gene cannot be resolved reliably. CDR3 DNA (partial): TGCGCCAGCAGCTTGGAAGGGCAGAGC. This codes for CASSLEGQS. The full CDR3 protein reads CASSLEGQSAFF.